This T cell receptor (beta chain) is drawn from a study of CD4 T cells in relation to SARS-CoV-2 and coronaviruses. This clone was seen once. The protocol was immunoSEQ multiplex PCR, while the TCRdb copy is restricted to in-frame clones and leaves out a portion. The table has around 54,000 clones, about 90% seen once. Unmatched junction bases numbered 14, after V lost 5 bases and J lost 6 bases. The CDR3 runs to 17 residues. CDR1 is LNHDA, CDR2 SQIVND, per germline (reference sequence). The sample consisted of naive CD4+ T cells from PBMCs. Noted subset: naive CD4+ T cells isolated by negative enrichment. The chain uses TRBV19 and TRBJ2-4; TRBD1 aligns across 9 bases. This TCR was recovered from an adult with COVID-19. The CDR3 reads CASSPSGQGGTGNIQYF. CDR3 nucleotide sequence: TGTGCCAGTAGTCCCTCGGGACAGGGAGGCACTGGAAACATTCAGTACTTC.